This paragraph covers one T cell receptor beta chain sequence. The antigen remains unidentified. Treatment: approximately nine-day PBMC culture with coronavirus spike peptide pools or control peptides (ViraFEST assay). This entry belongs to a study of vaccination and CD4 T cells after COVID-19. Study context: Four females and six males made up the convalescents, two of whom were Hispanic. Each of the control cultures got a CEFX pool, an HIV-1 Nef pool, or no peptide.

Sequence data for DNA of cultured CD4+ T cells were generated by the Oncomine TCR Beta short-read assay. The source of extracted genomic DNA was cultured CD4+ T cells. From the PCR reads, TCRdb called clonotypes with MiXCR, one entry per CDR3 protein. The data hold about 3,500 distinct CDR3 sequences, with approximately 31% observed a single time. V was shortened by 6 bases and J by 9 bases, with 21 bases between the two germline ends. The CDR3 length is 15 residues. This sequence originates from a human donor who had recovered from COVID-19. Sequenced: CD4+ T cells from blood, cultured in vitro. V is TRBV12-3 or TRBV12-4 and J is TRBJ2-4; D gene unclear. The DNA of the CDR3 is TGTGCCAGCAGCTTATATCCCCCCCCGGCCCCCATTCAGTACTTC. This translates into CASSLYPPPAPIQYF.